These 25 T cell receptor beta chains were all obtained from the same sample, sequenced in a study of T cells in Graves' hyperthyroidism and ophthalmopathy. The investigators amplified TCR beta CDR3 regions from RNA transcripts. In the first-round RT-PCR of the TCR CDR3, the HTBI primer set was used. TCRdb fed the multiplex PCR reads into MiXCR, producing one record per CDR3 protein. The sample consists of 600,000 to 800,000 distinct CDR3 sequences, around a third of them appearing once. Sequenced input: blood. All receptors derive from a woman aged 40 to 49 with Graves' hyperthyroidism.

There are many counts of this clonotype. The chain couples TRBV29-1 to TRBJ2-5; D gene ambiguous. Trimming removed 3 bases from V and 3 bases from J, with 8 bases in between. CDR1 is SQVTM and CDR2 is ANQGSEA in the germline V gene. This CDR3 contains 12 residues. This CDR3 is CSVDDAKETQYF. The DNA for the CDR3 is TGCAGCGTTGATGACGCCAAAGAGACCCAGTACTTC.

For this clonotype: One junction end does not reproduce the germline sequence, and a read error may be involved. The genes are TRBV10-2 and TRBJ1-1; tentative D call: TRBD1 (6 bases). Germline assignment: CDR1 WSHSY and CDR2 SAAADI. The CDR3 is 16 amino acids. The CDR3 reads CASSSTGWGLNTEAFF. The CDR3 DNA is TGTGCCAGCAGTTCTACGGGCTGGGGGCTGAACACTGAAGCTTTCTTT.

A single count supports this clonotype. V is TRBV10-3 and J is TRBJ2-6; D is ambiguous. Germline V gene lookup returns CDR1 ENHRY and CDR2 SYGVKD. Trimming pared 8 bases from V and 1 base from J, leaving 12 bases between. The CDR3 sequence is 15 residues long. CDR3 bases: TGTGCCATCCTGGGCAGCTCGTCTGGGGCCAACGTCCTGACTTTC. Translating gives CAILGSSSGANVLTF.

This clonotype has at least ten counts. V gene TRBV7-2 combines with J gene TRBJ1-6; the D gene is possibly TRBD1 (6 bases). The germline CDR1 and CDR2 sequences are SGHTA and FQGNSA. V lost 6 bases and J 10 bases, leaving 16 bases between the germline ends. This CDR3 is 14 amino acids long. CDR3 bases: TGTGCCAGCAGGGATAGGGGGTTCGACTCACCCCTCCACTTT. It yields the protein CASRDRGFDSPLHF. The full variable domain, its missing parts supplied by reference TRBV7-2 and TRBJ1-6, is GAGVSQSPSNKVTEKGKDVELRCDPISGHTALYWYRQSLGQGLEFLIYFQGNSAPDKSGLPSDRFSAERTGGSVSTLTIQRTQQEDSAVYLCASRDRGFDSPLHFGNGTRLTVT.

This clonotype was found a few times. The rearrangement uses TRBV5-1 and TRBJ1-1; D may be TRBD1 (5 bases). CDR1 is SGHRS, CDR2 YFSETQ, per germline. The germline V and J ends were trimmed by 0 bases and 0 bases, with 15 bases remaining between them. The CDR3 length is 17 residues. As DNA, the CDR3 is TGCGCCAGCAGCTTGGTTGGGACGGCCGTAATGAACACTGAAGCTTTCTTT. Protein sequence: CASSLVGTAVMNTEAFF.

This clonotype was seen many times. The chain combines TRBV25-1 with TRBJ2-5; 7 bases are a match to TRBD1. This CDR3 is built from 15 residues. V dropped 4 bases and J dropped 3; count of bases not matched to a gene: 8. Per the germline V gene, CDR1 is MGHDK and CDR2 is SYGVNS. In nucleotides, the CDR3 is TGTGCCAGCAGTGGATACAGGGGTTGGGAAGAGACCCAGTACTTC. Translated: CASSGYRGWEETQYF.

The rearrangement joins TRBV12-3 or TRBV12-4 to TRBJ2-7; 8 positions agree with TRBD2. This CDR3 spans 14 amino acids. V was clipped by 3 bases and J by 5 bases; unmatched bases: 6. CDR3 in amino acids: CASSLAAGVDEQYF. The CDR3 DNA reads TGTGCCAGCAGTTTGGCAGCGGGAGTGGACGAGCAGTACTTC.

This clonotype was found many times. This rearrangement joins TRBV7-6 to TRBJ1-4; no clear D gene. Between the trimmed V and J ends, which lost 5 bases and 0 bases, there was a span of 13 bases. The CDR3 runs 16 residues. CDR1 is SGHVS and CDR2 is FNYEAQ in the germline V gene. The CDR3 loop reads CASSAMNLATNEKLFF. The CDR3 coding sequence is TGTGCCAGCAGCGCGATGAATCTTGCAACTAATGAAAAACTGTTTTTT.

This clonotype was counted ten times or more. The chain couples TRBV25-1 to TRBJ2-7; 7 nucleotides agree with TRBD2. The J segment lost 2 bases and the V segment lost 4 bases, leaving 2 bases of the junction unmatched. The germline V gene has CDR1 MGHDK and CDR2 SYGVNS. This CDR3 is 13 amino acids long. Here the CDR3 reads CASSAAGPYEQYF. In DNA, the CDR3 is TGTGCCAGCAGTGCAGCGGGACCCTACGAGCAGTACTTC.

The CDR3 coding sequence is TGTGCCAGCACTCTTCGACCGAATTCACCCCTCCACTTT. Protein product: CASTLRPNSPLHF. This sequence joins TRBV6-1 and TRBJ1-6; D is uncertain. This CDR3 is built from 13 residues. Germline CDR1 reads MNHNS; CDR2 reads SASEGT. V was cut by 7 bases and J by 7 bases, with 11 bases left in between.

This clonotype has more than one count but fewer than ten. The chain combines TRBV13 with TRBJ1-1; perhaps TRBD1 as D (6 bases). There are 14 residues in the CDR3. V lost 5 bases and J lost 3, with 13 bases in between. Germline V CDR1 and CDR2: PRHDT, FYEKMQ (reference sequence). CDR3 protein: CASSGRTEHTEAFF. The CDR3 DNA follows: TGTGCCAGCAGCGGACGGACAGAGCACACTGAAGCTTTCTTT.

Points on this clonotype: A single base separates this from a much larger clone, so it may be a read error. The chain couples TRBV10-3 to TRBJ2-2; D is tentatively TRBD1 or TRBD2 (5 bases each). Germline V gene data show CDR1 as ENHRY and CDR2 as SYGVKD. This CDR3 has 14 residues. CDR3 region: CAISEPGTTGELLF. In DNA, the CDR3 is TGTGCCATCAGTGAGCCGGGGACCACCGGGGAGCTGCTTTTT.

The rearrangement joins TRBV11-2 to TRBJ2-7; 7 bases are shared with TRBD2. Germline V gene sequence: CDR1 SGHAT, CDR2 FQNNGV. J was trimmed by 4 bases and V by 7 bases; bases with no gene match: 13. The CDR3 is 15 residues long. The CDR3, as DNA: TGTGCCAGCACCCCCAGGAGCGGGATTGGTTACGAGCAGTACTTC. It codes for CASTPRSGIGYEQYF.

The CDR3 reads CASSPLQGEGETQYF. CDR3 sequence (DNA): TGTGCCAGCAGCCCCTTACAGGGGGAAGGGGAGACCCAGTACTTC. The V call is TRBV5-4, the J call TRBJ2-5; 8 nucleotides line up with TRBD1. J was trimmed by 5 bases and V by 4 bases; bases with no gene match: 10. The germline CDR1 and CDR2 sequences are SGHNT and YYREEE (reference sequence). CDR3 length: 15 amino acids.

This sequence joins TRBV20-1 and TRBJ1-1; tentatively, D is TRBD1 (5 bases). Germline loops: CDR1 DFQATT, CDR2 SNEGSKA (reference sequence). Trimming stripped 0 bases from V and 3 bases from J, with 14 bases between. This CDR3 region has 15 residues. Here the CDR3 reads CSARDPRGFHTEAFF. CDR3 in DNA: TGCAGTGCTAGAGATCCGAGGGGATTTCACACTGAAGCTTTCTTT.

This chain connects TRBV7-2 to TRBJ1-2; 10 bases match TRBD1. The CDR3 contains 18 residues. Unmatched junction bases numbered 12, after V lost 5 bases and J lost 0 bases. Germline lookup yields CDR1 SGHTA and CDR2 FQGNSA. This CDR3 reads CASSATSRDRGANYGYTF. DNA for the CDR3: TGTGCCAGCAGCGCGACCAGCCGGGACAGGGGTGCTAACTATGGCTACACCTTC.

This clonotype was counted many times. Sequence at one end of the junction differs from germline and may be a read error. The chain carries TRBV7-3 and TRBJ2-7; 7 nucleotides agree with TRBD1. This CDR3 is 15 amino acids long. CDR1 is SGHTA, CDR2 FQGTGA, per germline. The CDR3 nucleotides read TGTGCCAGCAGCATAACGTGGGACAGAATCGACGAGCAGTACTTC. Protein: CASSITWDRIDEQYF.

This clonotype showed up many times. This chain joins TRBV2 and TRBJ1-6, with a weak D call TRBD1 (5 bases). This CDR3 spans 14 amino acids. V lost 7 bases, J lost 7 bases, and 14 bases lay in between. From germline, CDR1 is SNHLY and CDR2 FYNNEI. This CDR3 reads CASTDSARNSPLHF. As DNA, the CDR3 is TGTGCCAGCACTGACAGTGCAAGGAATTCACCCCTCCACTTT.

The chain couples TRBV19 to TRBJ2-7; D is undetermined. The CDR3 spans 15 residues. In germline, CDR1 is LNHDA, CDR2 SQIVND (reference sequence). V was shortened by 2 bases and J by 3 bases, with 14 bases between the two germline ends. CDR3 nucleotide sequence: TGTGCCAGTAGTATATGGAAAGGGTCGGACTACGAGCAGTACTTC. Protein product: CASSIWKGSDYEQYF.

To note about this clonotype: Compared with germline, one end of the junction differs, possibly owing to a read error. J is TRBJ1-2 and V is TRBV20-1; D perhaps matches TRBD1 (5 bases). The length of the CDR3 is 14 residues. Germline V gene lookup returns CDR1 DFQATT and CDR2 SNEGSKA (reference sequence). This CDR3 reads CSARGRGEHYGYAF. The CDR3 DNA reads as TGCAGTGCTAGAGGTAGAGGGGAGCACTATGGCTACGCCTTC.

A few counts support this clonotype. The CDR3 protein is CSVEVPRGSFGGELFF. The DNA for the CDR3 is TGCAGCGTTGAAGTCCCCCGGGGATCCTTCGGCGGGGAGCTGTTTTTT. The J gene is TRBJ2-2, the V gene TRBV29-1, with D possibly matching TRBD2 (5 bases). V dropped 1 base and J dropped 7 bases, with 19 bases sitting between them. The CDR3 is made up of 16 amino acids. Germline loops: CDR1 SQVTM, CDR2 ANQGSEA.

This chain connects TRBV6-6 to TRBJ2-6; D remains unclear. V lost 0 bases to trimming and J lost 6 bases, with 24 bases between them. CDR1 is MNHNY and CDR2 is SVGAGI in the germline V gene (reference sequence). This CDR3 has 20 residues. The CDR3 loop is CASSYSWSSILPEEANVLTF. As DNA, the CDR3 is TGTGCCAGCAGTTACTCATGGAGTTCAATCCTCCCCGAAGAGGCCAACGTCCTGACTTTC.

This clonotype was seen at least ten times. This rearrangement joins TRBV7-8 to TRBJ2-7, with D unresolved. The CDR3 has 15 amino acids. Germline V gives CDR1 SGHVS, CDR2 FQNEAQ. Trimming cost V 2 bases and J 2 bases, with 13 bases left between them. This CDR3 is CASSLLSEPTYEQYF. The CDR3 nucleotides read TGTGCCAGCAGCTTATTAAGTGAACCAACCTACGAGCAGTACTTC.

The chain employs TRBV4-1 and TRBJ2-2; 15 bases are a match to TRBD2. Germline CDR1 MGHRA, CDR2 YSYEKL. J was trimmed by 3 bases and V by 3 bases; bases with no gene match: 5. This CDR3 spans 18 amino acids. CDR3 in amino acids: CASSQKGLAGGYTGELFF. The CDR3 nucleotides are TGCGCCAGCAGCCAGAAGGGACTAGCGGGGGGTTACACCGGGGAGCTGTTTTTT.

This clonotype was counted only a few times. The CDR3 region has the DNA TGTGCCAGTACTGGGAGCACAGATACGCAGTATTTT. Protein: CASTGSTDTQYF. The chain couples TRBV6-5 to TRBJ2-3; D call uncertain. The CDR3 has 12 amino acids. V was cut by 9 bases and J by 0 bases, with 7 bases left in between. CDR1 and CDR2 (germline): MNHEY, SVGAGI.